This T cell receptor beta chain was captured by sequencing in a study of T cell responses to AZD1222 COVID-19 vaccine. Points from the study as a whole: Baseline antibody screening turned up just a handful of seropositive AZD1222 recipients.

CDR1 is SGHKS, CDR2 YYEKEE, per germline (reference sequence). The V gene lost 1 base and the J gene lost 5 bases, with 12 bases spanning the gap. This CDR3 has 14 amino acids. As to this clone: Antigen specificity is unknown.

Assay used: immunoSEQ multiplex PCR; TCRdb lists only in-frame clones, some missing. The table shows roughly 150,000 clones, with about 90% occurring only once. V and J are TRBV5-5 and TRBJ2-5; D is possibly TRBD1 or TRBD2 (5 bases each). The source is an adult in good health. The sample was peripheral blood, taken on day 0 of AZD1222 vaccination. The CDR3 here is CASSLPGSVETQYF. The CDR3 DNA follows: TGTGCCAGCAGCTTGCCAGGGAGTGTGGAGACCCAGTACTTC. Together with reference TRBV5-5 and TRBJ2-5, the CDR3 gives the full variable domain: DAGVTQSPTHLIKTRGQQVTLRCSPISGHKSVSWYQQVLGQGPQFIFQYYEKEERGRGNFPDRFSARQFPNYSSELNVNALLLGDSALYLCASSLPGSVETQYFGPGTRLLVL.